The clone carrying this TCR beta chain was counted between two and nine times. Other nucleotide sequences from this sample produce the same CDR3. These data belong to a study of blood T cell repertoires in COVID-19. Overall study context: COVID-19 samples, acute and convalescent, were from the United States, Italy and Spain. T cells, B-cell-depleted T cells, or PBMCs supplied cDNA or gDNA.

This CDR3 contains 13 residues. V lost 4 bases, J lost 4 bases, and 5 bases stayed unmatched. Germline V CDR1 and CDR2: SGHRS, YFSETQ. In the original analysis: Quantification of nucleated cells was approximated via reference gene primer amplification. Profiled with immunoSEQ multiplex PCR; TCRdb holds only in-frame clones, not every one. V and J calls plus clone size are reproduced from that table; the DNA served to infer D and trimming. The data show 150,000 to 180,000 clones, 84% seen once. V gene TRBV5-1 combines with J gene TRBJ2-7; TRBD1 agrees at 7 bases. The sequence was collected from a woman between 50 and 59 years old with acute or convalescent COVID-19. The sequenced sample was peripheral blood. CDR3 nucleotide sequence: TGCGCCAGCAGCCCGGGGACAGCGTACGAGCAGTACTTC. Protein sequence: CASSPGTAYEQYF.